The clone carrying this TCR beta chain was picked up one time. There are 14 residues in the CDR3. Per germline, CDR1 SGDLS and CDR2 YYNGEE. V shed 1 base and J 4 bases; nucleotides not matched to a gene: 3. These data belong to a study of blood T cell repertoires in COVID-19. Study information: The origin of the acute and convalescent COVID-19 samples was the United States, Italy and Spain. In each case, the material was cDNA or gDNA derived from T cells, B-cell-depleted T cells, or PBMCs.

Produced via immunoSEQ multiplex PCR; TCRdb's table is partial and in-frame only. The table includes hundreds of thousands of clones, around four fifths detected once. Sequenced input: peripheral blood. This sequence was found in an elderly woman with active or convalescent COVID-19. The V and J genes are TRBV9 and TRBJ2-3; 7 positions agree with TRBD2. CDR3 DNA: TGTGCCAGCAGCGTACTGGGGGGGGCAGATACGCAGTATTTT. The encoded protein is CASSVLGGADTQYF.